Listed here are 25 T cell receptor beta chains from one sample, sequenced in a study of T cells after yellow fever vaccination. TCRdb passed the 5' RACE reads through MiXCR, listing each CDR3 protein once. This sample carries hundreds of thousands of distinct CDR3 sequences, 8.7% of them seen once, and the ten largest clones take approximately 3.3%. The source material was CD4+ T cells sorted from PBMCs, sampled 5 days after the yellow fever booster vaccination. These TCRs come from a man aged 18 to 30 who received the YFV17D yellow fever vaccine.

This clonotype has ten or more counts. This chain connects TRBV27 to TRBJ2-1; TRBD1 matches at 9 bases. Germline loops: CDR1 MNHEY, CDR2 SMNVEV (reference sequence). This CDR3 region has 13 residues. The junction had 7 bases not matched to a gene; V was cut back by 5 bases and J by 11 bases. CDR3 DNA: TGTGCCAGCAGTCTCACGGACAGGGGACAGCAGTTCTTC. Its protein product is CASSLTDRGQQFF.

This clonotype occurred a few times. V gene TRBV12-3 or TRBV12-4 combines with J gene TRBJ1-1; D is possibly TRBD1 (5 bases). V was trimmed by 6 bases and J by 8 bases, leaving 19 bases between them. The CDR3 is 14 amino acids. CDR3 loop: CASSRSARENEAFF. The CDR3 coding sequence is TGTGCCAGCAGCCGGTCGGCCAGGGAAAACGAAGCTTTCTTT.

This sequence joins TRBV3-1 and TRBJ2-7, with TRBD2 matching 8 bases. V shed 6 bases, J shed 5 bases, and the junction held 12 bases outside the gene matches. Germline V gene data show CDR1 as LGHDT and CDR2 as YNNKEL (reference sequence). This CDR3 region has 15 residues. The CDR3: CASSLRGLVVHEQYF. For the CDR3, the DNA is TGTGCCAGCAGTTTAAGGGGACTAGTAGTCCACGAGCAGTACTTC.

There are a few counts of this clonotype. This chain connects TRBV10-3 to TRBJ2-2; the D gene could be TRBD1 or TRBD2 (5 bases each). From germline, CDR1 is ENHRY and CDR2 SYGVKD. Trimming removed 7 bases from V and 1 base from J, with 16 bases in between. The CDR3 runs to 16 residues. The CDR3 loop reads CAITRTGTGNTGELFF. CDR3 DNA: TGTGCCATCACTCGGACGGGGACGGGGAACACCGGGGAGCTGTTTTTT.

This clonotype was observed a few times. The chain employs TRBV15 and TRBJ2-1; no clear D gene. The CDR3 runs 12 residues. Trimming shortened V by 5 bases and J by 4 bases, and 6 bases separated the two germline ends. Germline V gene sequence: CDR1 LNHNV, CDR2 YYDKDF (reference sequence). The CDR3 bases are TGTGCCACCAGCTTGGGGTACAATGAGCAGTTCTTC. This sequence encodes CATSLGYNEQFF.

This clonotype was seen a few times. V usage is TRBV6-2 or TRBV6-3 and J usage is TRBJ2-3, with D perhaps TRBD2 (6 bases). CDR3 length: 15 residues. V was shortened by 7 bases and J by 2 bases, with 16 bases between the two germline ends. Germline V gene sequence: CDR1 MNHEY, CDR2 SVGEGT. The CDR3 sequence: CASTGRARDTDTQYF. CDR3 nucleotides: TGTGCCAGCACCGGACGAGCGCGGGACACAGATACGCAGTATTTT.

This clonotype was counted at least ten times. The V and J genes are TRBV5-1 and TRBJ2-7; the match to TRBD2 covers 14 bases. Germline V gene sequence: CDR1 SGHRS, CDR2 YFSETQ. The CDR3 extends over 15 amino acids. V was pared by 5 bases and J by 3 bases, with 4 bases of the junction left unmatched. The CDR3 sequence: CASRNGTSGGYEQYF. The CDR3 nucleotides read TGCGCCAGCAGAAACGGGACTAGCGGGGGCTACGAGCAGTACTTC.

The table lists this clonotype with many counts. The chain uses TRBV5-1 and TRBJ2-5, with TRBD2 as a possible D gene (6 bases). The CDR3 totals 16 residues. Germline lookup yields CDR1 SGHRS and CDR2 YFSETQ. V lost 4 bases, J lost 5 bases, and 21 bases lay in between. CDR3 nucleotides: TGCGCCAGCAGCGCGGTACCGGGACTGCCTTTGGAGACCCAGTACTTC. Protein product: CASSAVPGLPLETQYF.

Of note for this clonotype: The junction and the germline gene differ at one end; a read error may be behind it. The V call is TRBV20-1, the J call TRBJ2-1; TRBD1 is a possible D gene (6 bases). The germline V gene encodes CDR1 DFQATT and CDR2 SNEGSKA (reference sequence). The CDR3 covers 12 residues. In nucleotides, the CDR3 is TGCAGTGCCAGAGGGGGTGGCGATGAGCAGTTCTTC. It translates to CSARGGGDEQFF.

This clonotype came up a few times. The chain uses TRBV5-1 and TRBJ2-5; 9 nucleotides match TRBD2. The CDR3 totals 15 residues. V was pared by 3 bases and J by 2 bases, with 5 bases of the junction left unmatched. Germline CDR1 reads SGHRS; CDR2 reads YFSETQ. CDR3: CASSSPLAGQETQYF. For the CDR3, the DNA is TGCGCCAGCAGCTCCCCACTAGCGGGTCAAGAGACCCAGTACTTC.

The rearrangement links TRBV7-9 to TRBJ2-1; no clear D gene. The CDR3 contains 10 residues. Germline CDR1 is SEHNR and CDR2 is FQNEAQ (reference sequence). V was cut by 3 bases and J by 8 bases, with 2 bases left in between. The CDR3 sequence: CASSFHEQFF. In nucleotides, the CDR3 is TGTGCCAGCAGCTTTCATGAGCAGTTCTTC.

This sequence joins TRBV7-9 and TRBJ1-2, with D unclear. V lost 5 bases to trimming and J lost 7 bases, with 11 bases between them. The CDR3 has 12 residues. Germline loops: CDR1 SEHNR, CDR2 FQNEAQ (reference sequence). The CDR3 bases are TGTGCCAGCAGCCAGCCTGGTAGTGGCTACACCTTC. It specifies CASSQPGSGYTF.

This clonotype was counted only a few times. This rearrangement joins TRBV28 to TRBJ1-1, with no clear D. The V end was cut by 6 bases, the J end by 1 base, with 9 bases between. The CDR3 is 13 amino acids. CDR1 MDHEN and CDR2 SYDVKM come from the germline V gene. The CDR3: CASSNSPNTEAFF. CDR3 in DNA: TGTGCCAGCAGCAACAGCCCGAACACTGAAGCTTTCTTT.

A few counts support this clonotype. The chain uses TRBV29-1 and TRBJ1-1, with D perhaps TRBD1 (5 bases). This CDR3 contains 15 residues. From germline, CDR1 is SQVTM and CDR2 ANQGSEA. V dropped 2 bases and J dropped 10 bases, with 23 bases sitting between them. CDR3 in amino acids: CSVELNGQAQRGAFF. Here the CDR3 DNA reads TGCAGCGTTGAATTGAATGGACAAGCCCAGAGGGGAGCTTTCTTT.

This clonotype was found a few times. The chain joins TRBV5-6 to TRBJ1-6; a weak D match, TRBD1 (6 bases). V was cut by 3 bases and J by 9 bases, with 16 bases left in between. CDR3 length equals 15 residues. Germline V gives CDR1 SGHDT, CDR2 YYEEEE. The chain's CDR3 is CASSSKPGAGSPLHF. The DNA of the CDR3 is TGTGCCAGCAGCTCAAAGCCAGGGGCTGGTTCACCCCTCCACTTT.

The V call is TRBV9, the J call TRBJ1-6; D gene unclear. From germline, CDR1 is SGDLS and CDR2 YYNGEE. The CDR3 is made up of 14 amino acids. Trimming cost V 1 base and J 4 bases, with 6 bases left between them. The CDR3 spells CASSVTEYNSPLHF. For the CDR3, the DNA is TGTGCCAGCAGCGTAACAGAATATAATTCACCCCTCCACTTT.

This clonotype was seen more than once but under ten times. The V and J genes are TRBV27 and TRBJ2-7; D is possibly TRBD1 (6 bases). Looked up from germline, CDR1 is MNHEY and CDR2 is SMNVEV (reference sequence). CDR3 length: 17 amino acids. Trimming took off 0 bases at V and 2 bases at J, with 17 bases between the two ends. CDR3 coding DNA: TGTGCCAGCAGTTTATCGGGGGCAGGACGAAGGACCTACGAGCAGTACTTC. Translating it yields CASSLSGAGRRTYEQYF.

This clonotype has only a few counts. The V call is TRBV5-1, the J call TRBJ1-1; D is undetermined. Germline CDR1 and CDR2: SGHRS and YFSETQ. The CDR3 loop spans 15 amino acids. The V end lost 2 bases, the J end lost 5 bases, and 16 bases lay between the germline ends. The CDR3 DNA is TGCGCCAGCAGCTTTGAAAGCACTTCAGGTACTGAAGCTTTCTTT. Translating gives CASSFESTSGTEAFF.

Only a few counts were recorded for this clonotype. V is TRBV20-1 and J is TRBJ2-7, with D maybe TRBD2 (5 bases). There are 12 residues in the CDR3. The V gene's germline CDR1 is DFQATT and CDR2 SNEGSKA (reference sequence). Trimming removed 3 bases from V and 3 bases from J, with 9 bases in between. The CDR3 DNA follows: TGCAGTGCTAGTTCCCGGGGCTACGAGCAGTACGTC. Protein: CSASSRGYEQYV.

The chain joins TRBV7-3 to TRBJ2-2, with TRBD2 as a possible D gene (6 bases). Looked up from germline, CDR1 is SGHTA and CDR2 is FQGTGA. Between the trimmed V and J ends, which lost 0 bases and 7 bases, there was a span of 12 bases. The length of the CDR3 is 15 residues. CDR3 nucleotides: TGTGCCAGCAGCTTAACGGCCCCAGCGGGCGGGGAGCTGTTTTTT. It is translated as CASSLTAPAGGELFF.

V usage is TRBV12-5 and J usage is TRBJ1-1; D unresolved. The germline CDR1 and CDR2 sequences are LGHNT and FRNRAP. Trimming stripped 5 bases from V and 5 bases from J, with 12 bases between. This CDR3 has 13 amino acids. The DNA for the CDR3 is TGTGCTAGTGGTCCCCCGGGGTGGACTGAAGCTTTCTTT. Residues: CASGPPGWTEAFF.

In this sample, this clonotype turned up many times. CDR3: CASSHTSGGAGELFF. CDR3 nucleotides: TGTGCCAGCAGCCATACTAGCGGGGGCGCCGGGGAGCTGTTTTTT. V and J are TRBV7-2 and TRBJ2-2; TRBD2 agrees at 11 bases. J gave up 6 bases and V 5 bases, and 5 bases lay outside the gene matches. CDR3 length: 15 amino acids. Germline CDR1 and CDR2: SGHTA and FQGNSA.

Only a few counts were recorded for this clonotype. The chain is built from TRBV5-6 and TRBJ1-3; D is unresolved. CDR1 and CDR2 (germline): SGHDT, YYEEEE. This CDR3 contains 14 residues. The V end was cut by 4 bases, the J end by 0 bases, with 8 bases between. CDR3 bases: TGTGCCAGCAGCGCCTTAAGCTCTGGAAACACCATATATTTT. It yields the protein CASSALSSGNTIYF.

The genes are TRBV10-2 and TRBJ1-2, with D maybe TRBD1 (6 bases). CDR1 is WSHSY, CDR2 SAAADI, per germline. This CDR3 contains 14 residues. Trimming cost V 7 bases and J 4 bases, with 16 bases left between them. CDR3 nucleotide sequence: TGCGCCAGCACCGATCAAGGACAGTCCTATGGCTACACCTTC. Protein sequence: CASTDQGQSYGYTF.

This clonotype was recorded at least ten times. This chain joins TRBV28 and TRBJ1-4; no clear D gene. The V end was cut by 4 bases, the J end by 11 bases, with 11 bases between. The length of the CDR3 is 12 residues. CDR1 and CDR2 from the germline V gene are MDHEN and SYDVKM. The CDR3 reads CASSSSHRKLFF. Written as DNA, the CDR3 is TGTGCCAGCAGTTCGTCACATCGGAAACTGTTTTTT.